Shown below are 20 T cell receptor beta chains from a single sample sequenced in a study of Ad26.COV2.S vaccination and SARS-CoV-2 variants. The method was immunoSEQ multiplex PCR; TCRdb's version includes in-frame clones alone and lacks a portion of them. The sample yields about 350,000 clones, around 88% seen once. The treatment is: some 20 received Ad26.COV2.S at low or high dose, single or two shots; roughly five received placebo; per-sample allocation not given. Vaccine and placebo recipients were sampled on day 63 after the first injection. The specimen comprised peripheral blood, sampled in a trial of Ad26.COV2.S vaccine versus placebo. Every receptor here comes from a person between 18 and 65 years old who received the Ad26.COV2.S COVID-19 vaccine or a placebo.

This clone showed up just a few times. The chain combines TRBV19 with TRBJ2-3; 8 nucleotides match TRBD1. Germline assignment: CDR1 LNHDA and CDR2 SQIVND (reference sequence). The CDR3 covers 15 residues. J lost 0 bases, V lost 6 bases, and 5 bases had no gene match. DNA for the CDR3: TGTGCCAGTAGCCTTGGACAGGGAAGCACAGATACGCAGTATTTT. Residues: CASSLGQGSTDTQYF.

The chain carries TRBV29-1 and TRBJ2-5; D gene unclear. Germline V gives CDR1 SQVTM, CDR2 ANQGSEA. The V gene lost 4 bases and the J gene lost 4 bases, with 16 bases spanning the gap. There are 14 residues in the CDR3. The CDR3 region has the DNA TGCAGCGTTGTTACCGTTAATACGGGAGAGACCCAGTACTTC. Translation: CSVVTVNTGETQYF. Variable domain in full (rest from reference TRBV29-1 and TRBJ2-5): SAVISQKPSRDICQRGTSLTIQCQVDSQVTMMFWYRQQPGQSLTLIATANQGSEATYESGFVIDKFPISRPNLTFSTLTVSNMSPEDSSIYLCSVVTVNTGETQYFGPGTRLLVL.

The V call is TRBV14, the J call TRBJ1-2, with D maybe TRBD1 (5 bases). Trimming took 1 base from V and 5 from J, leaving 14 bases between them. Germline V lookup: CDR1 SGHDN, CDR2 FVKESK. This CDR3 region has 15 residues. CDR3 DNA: TGTGCCAGCAGCCAAGTCTCCGGGACGGCTTATGGCTACACCTTC. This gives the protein CASSQVSGTAYGYTF.

Here the CDR3 DNA reads TGTGCCAGTAGCCTCCCAGGGACAGGGGGCGACGAGCAGTACTTC. It yields the protein CASSLPGTGGDEQYF. The chain uses TRBV19 and TRBJ2-7; 12 nucleotides line up with TRBD1. V was clipped by 6 bases and J by 5 bases; unmatched bases: 8. CDR1 and CDR2 (germline): LNHDA, SQIVND (reference sequence). The CDR3 contains 15 residues. Together with reference TRBV19 and TRBJ2-7, the CDR3 gives the full variable domain: DGGITQSPKYLFRKEGQNVTLSCEQNLNHDAMYWYRQDPGQGLRLIYYSQIVNDFQKGDIAEGYSVSREKKESFPLTVTSAQKNPTAFYLCASSLPGTGGDEQYFGPGTRLTVT.

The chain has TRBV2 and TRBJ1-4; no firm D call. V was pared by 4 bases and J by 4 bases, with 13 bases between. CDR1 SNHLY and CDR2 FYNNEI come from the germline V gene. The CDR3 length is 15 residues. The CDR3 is CASSVNGISNEKLFF. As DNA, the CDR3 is TGTGCCAGCAGTGTAAACGGGATAAGTAATGAAAAACTGTTTTTT.

The CDR3 region is CASSQEHRPSTREPNTEAFF. CDR3 nucleotide sequence: TGCGCCAGCAGCCAAGAACACCGGCCTAGCACCAGGGAACCGAACACTGAAGCTTTCTTT. V gene TRBV4-1 combines with J gene TRBJ1-1; weak D call: TRBD1 (5 bases). V dropped 0 bases and J dropped 1 base, with 24 bases sitting between them. The CDR3 sequence is 20 residues long. CDR1 and CDR2 (germline): MGHRA, YSYEKL.

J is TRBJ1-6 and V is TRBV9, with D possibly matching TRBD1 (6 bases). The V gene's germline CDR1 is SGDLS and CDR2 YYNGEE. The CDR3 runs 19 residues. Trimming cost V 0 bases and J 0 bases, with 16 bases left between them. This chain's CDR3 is CASSVVRWDTSSYNSPLHF. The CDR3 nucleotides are TGTGCCAGCAGCGTAGTGAGGTGGGACACCAGCTCCTATAATTCACCCCTCCACTTT.

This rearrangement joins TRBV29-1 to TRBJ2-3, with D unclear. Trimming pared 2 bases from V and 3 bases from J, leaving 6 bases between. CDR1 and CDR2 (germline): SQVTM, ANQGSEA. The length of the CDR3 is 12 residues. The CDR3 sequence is CSVETQTDTQYF. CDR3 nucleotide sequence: TGCAGCGTTGAAACCCAGACAGATACGCAGTATTTT.

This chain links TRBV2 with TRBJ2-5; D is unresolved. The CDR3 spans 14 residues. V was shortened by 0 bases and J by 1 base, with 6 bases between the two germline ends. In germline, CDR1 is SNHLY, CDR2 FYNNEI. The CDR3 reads CASSEAHSQETQYF. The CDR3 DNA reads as TGTGCCAGCAGTGAAGCGCACTCCCAAGAGACCCAGTACTTC.

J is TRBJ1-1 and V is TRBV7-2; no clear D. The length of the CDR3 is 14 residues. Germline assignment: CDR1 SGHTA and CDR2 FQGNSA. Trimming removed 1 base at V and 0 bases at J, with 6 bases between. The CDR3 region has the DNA TGTGCCAGCAGCTTAGATGCGGTGAACACTGAAGCTTTCTTT. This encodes CASSLDAVNTEAFF.

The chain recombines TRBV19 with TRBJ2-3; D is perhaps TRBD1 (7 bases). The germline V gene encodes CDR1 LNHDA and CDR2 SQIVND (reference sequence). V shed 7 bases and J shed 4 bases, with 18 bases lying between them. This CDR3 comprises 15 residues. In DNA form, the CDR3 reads TGTGCCAGTACCCCCAGGGGGGCGTTGCCAGATACGCAGTATTTT. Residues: CASTPRGALPDTQYF.

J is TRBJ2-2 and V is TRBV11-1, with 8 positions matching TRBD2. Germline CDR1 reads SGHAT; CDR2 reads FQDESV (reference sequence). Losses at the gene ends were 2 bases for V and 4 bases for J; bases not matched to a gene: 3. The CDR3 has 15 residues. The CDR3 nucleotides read TGTGCCAGCAGCTTAAGCGGGGGCGTCACCGGGGAGCTGTTTTTT. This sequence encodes CASSLSGGVTGELFF.

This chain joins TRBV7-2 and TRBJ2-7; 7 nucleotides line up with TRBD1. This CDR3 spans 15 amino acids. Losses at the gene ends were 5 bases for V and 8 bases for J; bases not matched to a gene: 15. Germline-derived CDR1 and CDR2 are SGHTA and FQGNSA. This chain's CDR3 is CASSQSGRGSYKQYF. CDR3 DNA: TGTGCCAGCAGCCAGTCGGGCAGGGGGTCCTATAAGCAGTACTTC.

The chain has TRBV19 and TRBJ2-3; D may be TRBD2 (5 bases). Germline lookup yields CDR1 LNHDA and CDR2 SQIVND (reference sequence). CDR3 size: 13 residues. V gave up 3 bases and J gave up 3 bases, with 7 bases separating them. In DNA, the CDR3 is TGTGCCAGTAGTATTAGGACTACAGATACGCAGTATTTT. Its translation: CASSIRTTDTQYF. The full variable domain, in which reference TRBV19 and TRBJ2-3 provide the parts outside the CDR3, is DGGITQSPKYLFRKEGQNVTLSCEQNLNHDAMYWYRQDPGQGLRLIYYSQIVNDFQKGDIAEGYSVSREKKESFPLTVTSAQKNPTAFYLCASSIRTTDTQYFGPGTRLTVL.

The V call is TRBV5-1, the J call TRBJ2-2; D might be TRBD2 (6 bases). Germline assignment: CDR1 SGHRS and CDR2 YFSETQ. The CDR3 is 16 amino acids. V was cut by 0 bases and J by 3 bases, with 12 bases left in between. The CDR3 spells CASSLVGSGYTGELFF. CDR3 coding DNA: TGCGCCAGCAGCTTGGTTGGTAGCGGATACACCGGGGAGCTGTTTTTT.

This CDR3 is CASAAVDSSGLGYGYTF. In nucleotides, the CDR3 is TGTGCCAGCGCAGCAGTAGATTCGTCAGGGTTGGGGTATGGCTACACCTTC. The chain employs TRBV2 and TRBJ1-2; weak D call: TRBD1 (5 bases). The CDR3 spans 17 residues. The germline V and J ends were trimmed by 8 bases and 5 bases, with 27 bases remaining between them. Germline V CDR1 and CDR2: SNHLY, FYNNEI.

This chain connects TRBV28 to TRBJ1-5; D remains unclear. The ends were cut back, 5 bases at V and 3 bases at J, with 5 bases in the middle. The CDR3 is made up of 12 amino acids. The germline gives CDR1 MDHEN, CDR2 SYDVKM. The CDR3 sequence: CASSLLNQPQHF. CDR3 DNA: TGTGCCAGCAGTCTCCTCAATCAGCCCCAGCATTTT.

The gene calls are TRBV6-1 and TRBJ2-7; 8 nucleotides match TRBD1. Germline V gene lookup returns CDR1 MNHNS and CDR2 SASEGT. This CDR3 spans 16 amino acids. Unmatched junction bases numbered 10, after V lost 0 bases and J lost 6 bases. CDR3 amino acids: CASSEALLDRETEQYF. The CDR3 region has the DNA TGTGCCAGCAGTGAAGCGCTTCTGGACAGGGAAACCGAGCAGTACTTC.

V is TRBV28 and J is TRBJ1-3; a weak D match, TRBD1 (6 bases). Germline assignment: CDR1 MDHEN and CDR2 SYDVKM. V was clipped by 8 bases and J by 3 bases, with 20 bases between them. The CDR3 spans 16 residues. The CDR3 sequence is CASCPTGFGGGNTIYF. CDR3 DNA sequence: TGTGCCAGCTGCCCTACAGGGTTCGGAGGTGGAAACACCATATATTTT.

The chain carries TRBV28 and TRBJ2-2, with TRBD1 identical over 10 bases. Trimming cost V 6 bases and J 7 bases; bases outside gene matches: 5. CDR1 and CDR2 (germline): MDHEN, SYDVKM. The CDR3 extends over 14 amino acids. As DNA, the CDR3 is TGTGCCAGCAGGGAGACAGGGGGCAACGGGGAGCTGTTTTTT. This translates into CASRETGGNGELFF.